One and the same sample provided the 28 T cell receptor beta chains below, sequenced in a study of blood T cell repertoires in COVID-19. This table comes from immunoSEQ multiplex PCR, and its TCRdb copy is limited to in-frame clones, with some not included. There are 360,000 or so clones in the sample; roughly 89% occur only once, and about 6.8% lies in the top ten. The specimen was peripheral blood. Receptors were obtained from a man aged 18 to 30 with active or convalescent COVID-19.

This chain joins TRBV6-5 and TRBJ2-2, with D possibly matching TRBD1 (5 bases). Germline V lookup: CDR1 MNHEY, CDR2 SVGAGI. The CDR3 consists of 14 residues. Deletions cut 6 bases from V and 3 bases from J, with 11 bases between. The CDR3 DNA reads as TGTGCCAGCAGCCCCGTCAGGGACACCGGGGAGCTGTTTTTT. Translation gives CASSPVRDTGELFF.

The chain carries TRBV11-2 and TRBJ1-3; 9 bases align to TRBD1. V dropped 5 bases and J dropped 3; count of bases not matched to a gene: 8. CDR1 is SGHAT and CDR2 is FQNNGV in the germline V gene. This CDR3 is 16 amino acids long. DNA for the CDR3: TGTGCCAGCAGCCGACAACAGGGGGCATATGGAAACACCATATATTTT. Protein sequence: CASSRQQGAYGNTIYF. The full variable domain, in which reference TRBV11-2 and TRBJ1-3 provide the parts outside the CDR3, is EAGVAQSPRYKIIEKRQSVAFWCNPISGHATLYWYQQILGQGPKLLIQFQNNGVVDDSQLPKDRFSAERLKGVDSTLKIQPAKLEDSAVYLCASSRQQGAYGNTIYFGEGSWLTVV.

About this clone itself: The same CDR3 arises from other DNA sequences in this sample as well. V and J are TRBV3-1 (or the pseudogene TRBV3-2) and TRBJ2-1; 8 nucleotides agree with TRBD2. Germline V lookup: CDR1 LGHDT, CDR2 YNNKEL (reference sequence). Trimming took 4 bases from V and 7 from J; bases not matched to a gene: 6. The CDR3 extends over 14 amino acids. The CDR3: CASSRIAGSNEQFF. CDR3 nucleotides: TGTGCCAGCAGCCGAATAGCGGGATCAAATGAGCAGTTCTTC.

The V and J genes are TRBV24-1 and TRBJ2-7; possibly TRBD1 for D (5 bases). V lost 2 bases to trimming and J lost 7 bases, with 14 bases between them. The CDR3 is 14 residues long. Germline-derived CDR1 and CDR2 are KGHDR and SFDVKD. The CDR3 sequence: CATSDSSGPREQYF. CDR3 nucleotides: TGTGCCACCAGTGATTCATCAGGGCCGCGGGAGCAGTACTTC.

The genes are TRBV7-9 and TRBJ2-1; D possibly corresponds to TRBD1 (6 bases). In germline, CDR1 is SEHNR, CDR2 FQNEAQ (reference sequence). The V and J ends lost 5 bases and 4 bases respectively, with 12 bases between them. This CDR3 has 14 residues. The CDR3 DNA reads TGTGCCAGCAGCCAAACAGGGAAGTACAATGAGCAGTTCTTC. Amino acids: CASSQTGKYNEQFF.

The rearrangement joins TRBV18 to TRBJ1-5, with 10 positions matching TRBD1. The germline V gene has CDR1 KGHSH and CDR2 LQKENI. Germline trimming cut 2 bases from V and 5 bases from J; bases unmatched to any gene: 9. The CDR3 is made up of 17 amino acids. The CDR3 here is CASSPKGQGGPYQPQHF. The DNA for the CDR3 is TGTGCCAGCTCACCAAAAGGACAGGGGGGACCCTATCAGCCCCAGCATTTT.

The V call is TRBV7-3, the J call TRBJ2-7, with 9 bases identical to TRBD2. With V trimmed by 0 bases and J by 6 bases, 3 bases remained unmatched. This CDR3 spans 14 amino acids. Germline values: CDR1 SGHTA, CDR2 FQGTGA. The CDR3 protein is CASSLTSGSFEQYF. In DNA form, the CDR3 reads TGTGCCAGCAGCTTAACTAGCGGGAGTTTCGAGCAGTACTTC.

The genes are TRBV28 and TRBJ2-5; tentatively, D is TRBD2 (6 bases). The germline V gene has CDR1 MDHEN and CDR2 SYDVKM. V was trimmed by 3 bases and J by 1 base, leaving 12 bases between them. The CDR3 runs to 15 residues. DNA for the CDR3: TGTGCCAGCAGTTTGAGGGAGGTCCCCCAAGAGACCCAGTACTTC. It translates to CASSLREVPQETQYF.

This sequence joins TRBV28 and TRBJ2-7, with 8 nucleotides matching TRBD1. Germline CDR1 reads MDHEN; CDR2 reads SYDVKM. V gave up 7 bases and J gave up 3 bases; unmatched junction bases: 8. This CDR3 spans 14 amino acids. This chain's CDR3 is CASTPGQVLYEQYF. Written as DNA, the CDR3 is TGTGCCAGCACCCCGGGACAGGTCCTCTACGAGCAGTACTTC.

The chain combines TRBV10-2 with TRBJ2-1; TRBD1 matches 8 bases. The J segment lost 4 bases and the V segment lost 8 bases, leaving 7 bases of the junction unmatched. CDR3 size: 14 residues. The germline CDR1 and CDR2 sequences are WSHSY and SAAADI. The CDR3 region is CASATGTGYNEQFF. DNA of the CDR3: TGCGCCAGCGCGACCGGGACAGGTTACAATGAGCAGTTCTTC.

J is TRBJ2-7 and V is TRBV7-7, with 10 bases that match TRBD2. With V trimmed by 1 base and J by 7 bases, 7 bases remained unmatched. Germline V gene sequence: CDR1 SSHAT, CDR2 FNYEAQ (reference sequence). The CDR3 spans 15 residues. The CDR3 coding sequence is TGTGCCAGCAGCTTAGGAGCGGGGGGGCCGGAGGAGCAGTACTTC. It is translated as CASSLGAGGPEEQYF.

CDR3 coding DNA: TGTGCCAGCAGAGGGACAGGGCAGGGTCAGCCCCAGCATTTT. Its translation: CASRGTGQGQPQHF. V is TRBV6-5 and J is TRBJ1-5; 9 positions match TRBD1. Per the germline V gene, CDR1 is MNHEY and CDR2 is SVGAGI. Losses at the gene ends were 6 bases for V and 6 bases for J; bases not matched to a gene: 6. This CDR3 region has 14 residues.

The V call is TRBV29-1, the J call TRBJ1-2, with D maybe TRBD1 (5 bases). This CDR3 has 13 amino acids. Per germline, CDR1 SQVTM and CDR2 ANQGSEA. V lost 6 bases to trimming and J lost 2 bases, with 13 bases between them. CDR3 loop: CSVGSRGNYGYTF. The CDR3 nucleotides read TGCAGCGTGGGGTCGCGGGGGAACTATGGCTACACCTTC.

The table lists this clone with a few counts. The chain joins TRBV6-5 to TRBJ1-3; D gene ambiguous. Germline CDR1 MNHEY, CDR2 SVGAGI. The CDR3 length is 13 residues. Trimming left V 10 bases short and J 7 bases short, with 17 bases between. The CDR3 sequence: CATRLAEANTIYF. DNA for the CDR3: TGTGCCACCAGACTGGCCGAGGCGAACACCATATATTTT.

The chain couples TRBV24-1 to TRBJ2-2; TRBD2 matches at 8 bases. Germline V lookup: CDR1 KGHDR, CDR2 SFDVKD. The CDR3 totals 16 residues. Trimming took 5 bases from V and 0 from J; bases not matched to a gene: 4. CDR3 sequence: CATSAGRGANTGELFF. The CDR3, as DNA: TGTGCCACCAGTGCCGGGAGGGGGGCGAACACCGGGGAGCTGTTTTTT.

The genes are TRBV7-9 and TRBJ1-4; D might be TRBD1 (5 bases). With 6 bases removed from V and 0 bases from J, the gap between germline ends came to 14 bases. The germline gives CDR1 SEHNR, CDR2 FQNEAQ (reference sequence). This CDR3 spans 16 amino acids. The CDR3 DNA is TGTGCCAGCAGTTCCCAATCGGGGGCAACTAATGAAAAACTGTTTTTT. It yields the protein CASSSQSGATNEKLFF. Supplemented by reference TRBV7-9 and TRBJ1-4, the full variable domain reads DTGVSQNPRHKITKRGQNVTFRCDPISEHNRLYWYRQTLGQGPEFLTYFQNEAQLEKSRLLSDRFSAERPKGSFSTLEIQRTEQGDSAMYLCASSSQSGATNEKLFFGSGTQLSVL.

The V gene is TRBV10-3, the J gene TRBJ1-5; D ambiguous. The CDR3 sequence is 17 residues long. Trimming removed 2 bases from V and 3 bases from J, with 17 bases in between. The germline V gene encodes CDR1 ENHRY and CDR2 SYGVKD. CDR3 region: CAISERASPAVNQPQHF. The DNA of the CDR3 is TGTGCCATCAGTGAGCGAGCTTCCCCAGCGGTCAATCAGCCCCAGCATTTT.

This chain uses TRBV30 with TRBJ1-2, with D possibly TRBD1 on 5 matching bases. Germline V lookup: CDR1 GTSNPN, CDR2 SVGIG (reference sequence). The ends were cut back, 0 bases at V and 4 bases at J, with 15 bases in the middle. The CDR3 extends over 15 amino acids. CDR3 nucleotide sequence: TGTGCCTGGAGTGTCGACCCGGTCCAGGGCTATGGCTACACCTTC. It codes for CAWSVDPVQGYGYTF.

The table lists this clone with a count of one. The rearrangement uses TRBV12-3 or TRBV12-4 and TRBJ1-5; TRBD1 might be the D (6 bases). This CDR3 contains 12 residues. V was shortened by 7 bases and J by 7 bases, with 11 bases between the two germline ends. The CDR3 DNA reads TGTGCCAGCAACAGGGACGGCCAGCCCCAGCATTTT. This encodes CASNRDGQPQHF.

This clone has just a few counts. The chain recombines TRBV7-2 with TRBJ1-6; D not certain. This CDR3 is built from 16 residues. V lost 1 base and J 4 bases, leaving 11 bases between the germline ends. Germline CDR1 is SGHTA and CDR2 is FQGNSA. Written as DNA, the CDR3 is TGTGCCAGCAGCTTAGAGGCGGCGGAGTATAATTCACCCCTCCACTTT. Its protein product is CASSLEAAEYNSPLHF.

CDR3 sequence reads: CASRDRGRSDTQYF. The CDR3 nucleotides read TGTGCCAGTAGAGACAGGGGGCGGTCAGATACGCAGTATTTT. The chain has TRBV19 and TRBJ2-3; TRBD1 aligns across 10 bases. CDR3 length: 14 residues. The V gene's germline CDR1 is LNHDA and CDR2 SQIVND (reference sequence). J lost 4 bases, V lost 6 bases, and 4 bases had no gene match.

The rearrangement uses TRBV19 and TRBJ2-1, with 12 positions matching TRBD2. CDR3 length equals 15 residues. Trimming cost V 7 bases and J 8 bases; bases outside gene matches: 9. CDR1 LNHDA and CDR2 SQIVND come from the germline V gene (reference sequence). CDR3 coding DNA: TGTGCCAGTAACCCGACTAGCGGGAGAGGCTATGAGCAGTTCTTC. Translated, it gives CASNPTSGRGYEQFF.

The V gene is TRBV7-2, the J gene TRBJ1-3, with D maybe TRBD1 (5 bases). Trimming pared 1 base from V and 3 bases from J, leaving 10 bases between. This CDR3 contains 15 residues. Germline V gives CDR1 SGHTA, CDR2 FQGNSA. The DNA for the CDR3 is TGTGCCAGCAGCTTAGGGGTAGGGGTTGGAAACACCATATATTTT. This translates into CASSLGVGVGNTIYF.

The chain employs TRBV6-2 or TRBV6-3 and TRBJ2-1; 9 nucleotides line up with TRBD2. The CDR3 consists of 18 residues. Germline V gene sequence: CDR1 MNHEY, CDR2 SVGEGT. With V trimmed by 6 bases and J by 7 bases, 19 bases remained unmatched. As DNA, the CDR3 is TGTGCCAGCAGCCGCCGTCTAGACTTTGGCGGGAGGGTGAATGAGCAGTTCTTC. The encoded protein is CASSRRLDFGGRVNEQFF.

The chain has TRBV7-8 and TRBJ2-7; no clear D. The CDR3 spans 12 residues. V was shortened by 4 bases and J by 5 bases, with 9 bases between the two germline ends. Germline V lookup: CDR1 SGHVS, CDR2 FQNEAQ. This chain's CDR3 is CASSSLAHEQYF. The CDR3 DNA reads TGTGCCAGCAGCTCCTTAGCCCACGAGCAGTACTTC.

V gene TRBV6-5 combines with J gene TRBJ2-2, with a weak D call TRBD1 (6 bases). The CDR3 is 15 amino acids. CDR1 and CDR2 from the germline V gene are MNHEY and SVGAGI. V was trimmed by 2 bases and J by 4 bases, leaving 11 bases between them. The CDR3 reads CASSYRDIFTGELFF. Here the CDR3 DNA reads TGTGCCAGCAGTTACCGGGACATATTCACCGGGGAGCTGTTTTTT.

The chain recombines TRBV6-2 or TRBV6-3 with TRBJ2-3; D may be TRBD2 (6 bases). The germline V gene encodes CDR1 MNHEY and CDR2 SVGEGT. The V end was cut by 3 bases, the J end by 4 bases, with 14 bases between. This CDR3 comprises 15 residues. In nucleotides, the CDR3 is TGTGCCAGCAGTTATTGGCGGAGCGGGTCAGATACGCAGTATTTT. It encodes CASSYWRSGSDTQYF.

In this sample, this clone turned up once. This sequence joins TRBV7-6 and TRBJ2-2; 11 nucleotides align to TRBD2. The CDR3 is made up of 15 amino acids. J lost 6 bases, V lost 5 bases, and 5 bases had no gene match. Looked up from germline, CDR1 is SGHVS and CDR2 is FNYEAQ. The CDR3 DNA sequence: TGTGCCAGCAGCCCCACTAGCGGGAGCTCCGGGGAGCTGTTTTTT. Its translation: CASSPTSGSSGELFF.